This record covers a single TCR beta chain. This sample is drawn from a study of technical replicates of blood from a handful of donors. This table comes from immunoSEQ multiplex PCR, and its TCRdb copy is limited to in-frame clones, with some not included. The sample includes tens of thousands of clones, about 97% seen only once; the top ten take roughly 0.21%. CDR1 and CDR2 (germline): MNHNS, SASEGT. The ends were cut back, 3 bases at V and 5 bases at J, with 12 bases in the middle. The CDR3 is made up of 14 amino acids. The sequence was collected from a human donor in good health. Sequencing was performed on T cells isolated from PBMCs. V gene TRBV6-1 combines with J gene TRBJ2-3; D not resolved. The CDR3 bases are TGTGCCAGCAGTGAGCCTCAGCGCGGAGATACGCAGTATTTT. Translating gives CASSEPQRGDTQYF.